This TCR beta chain was recorded in a study of blood T cell repertoires in COVID-19. Profiled with immunoSEQ multiplex PCR; TCRdb holds only in-frame clones, not every one. The repertoire has about 140,000 clones, 60% to 80% of them found once; the top ten carry roughly 2.9%. Donors in Cohort 3 counted as recovered after two negative PCRs, clearance, or symptom resolution. The specimen was PBMCs or T cells enriched from blood (not recorded which). This receptor was identified in a woman aged 45-59 years who had recovered from COVID-19.

CDR3 loop: CAMSAPGQGIDTQYF. The DNA for the CDR3 is TGTGCCATGAGCGCCCCGGGACAGGGGATAGATACGCAGTATTTT. J is TRBJ2-3 and V is TRBV10-3; 10 positions agree with TRBD1. Germline V lookup: CDR1 ENHRY, CDR2 SYGVKD. The CDR3 consists of 15 residues. V shed 9 bases and J 5 bases; nucleotides not matched to a gene: 11.